This note documents a single T cell receptor beta chain sequence. Its antigen is unidentified. The sample is drawn from a study of shared clonotypes between healthy human individuals. Study-level findings and limits: The represented genetic and exposure-history diversity was limited by the small number of donors.

An even split of each subset's genomic DNA across several immunoSEQ plates was performed. Some clones are missing from TCRdb's copy, which holds only in-frame ones; the method was immunoSEQ multiplex PCR. The sample has 2 million to 2.5 million clones, over 90% seen once. Every donor, a Caucasian adult, lived in Nashville, Tennessee. V lost 1 base to trimming and J lost 7 bases, with 11 bases between them. Germline CDR1 reads SGHVS; CDR2 reads FQNEAQ. The CDR3 has 14 residues. The clonotype was recovered from a man younger than 30 in good health. Some clones in this sample may be carry-over from other donors' samples. The chain employs TRBV7-8 and TRBJ1-5; D unclear. The sequencing input was naive CD4+ T cells from PBMCs. Documented subset: CD45RA+ positively selected. The CDR3 DNA sequence: TGTGCCAGCAGCTTAGGCAGTATCGGCCAGCCCCAGCATTTT. It yields the protein CASSLGSIGQPQHF. Complete variable domain (other parts from reference TRBV7-8 and TRBJ1-5): GAGVSQSPRYKVAKRGQDVALRCDPISGHVSLFWYQQALGQGPEFLTYFQNEAQLDKSGLPSDRFFAERPEGSVSTLKIQRTQQEDSAVYLCASSLGSIGQPQHFGDGTRLSIL.